The T cell receptor (beta chain) described here comes from a study of neurological immune-mediated disorders. Study-wide points: The study found no CDR3 amino acid sequences shared by expanded clones across subjects, suggesting private repertoires in all groups.

This clonotype has a count of ten or more. Its specificity is not known. CDR3 length equals 13 residues. V was cut by 7 bases and J by 0 bases, with 9 bases left in between. Germline CDR1 reads MNHNS; CDR2 reads SASEGT. Sequencing of 15-18 subjects in each run yielded over 160 million TCR-beta sequences. TCRdb re-called the 5' RACE reads with MiXCR, one entry per CDR3 protein. The sample includes 50,000 or so distinct CDR3 sequences, more than 3.5% seen only once; the top ten take under 8.5%. This TCR was sampled from a man aged 55-75 years with multiple sclerosis. The sequencing input was PBMCs. V usage is TRBV6-1 and J usage is TRBJ1-1; unclear D gene. The CDR3 DNA reads as TGTGCCAGCATTCGCGCCCTGAACACTGAAGCTTTCTTT. It translates to CASIRALNTEAFF.